The present entry profiles one T cell receptor beta chain with its context. Its antigen is unknown. The authors isolated at least 7 million PBMCs per sample. The data derive from a study of blood T cells in healthy people across ages. Notes on the study in general: It was not possible, with unsorted PBMCs, to conclusively compare naive and antigen-experienced cells.

The CDR3 length is 13 residues. Germline values: CDR1 WSHSY, CDR2 SAAADI. Trimming left V 7 bases short and J 7 bases short, with 16 bases between. A J-beta primer mix and a sample-barcoded 5' primer were used in a second PCR of roughly 6 to 11 cycles. From the 5' RACE reads, TCRdb called clonotypes with MiXCR, one entry per CDR3 protein. The data contain about 1.8 million distinct CDR3 sequences, roughly 50% of them singletons. This receptor was identified in a woman in her 40s in good health. Sequencing used blood. The chain links TRBV10-2 to TRBJ1-2, with D perhaps TRBD1 (6 bases). The CDR3 nucleotides read TGCGCCAGCAATCGGGGGGCGATCTCTGGCTACACCTTC. This encodes CASNRGAISGYTF.